These 30 T cell receptor beta chains originate from one sample sequenced in a study of OX40 agonist ivuxolimab in advanced cancers. TCRdb's table, derived via immunoSEQ multiplex PCR, lists solely in-frame clones and lacks some. The profile shows under 40,000 clones, about 80% of them singletons. Sequencing used CD4+ or CD8+ T cells sorted from blood, obtained in a trial of the OX40 agonist ivuxolimab. The receptor source for this set is an adult with an advanced solid tumor such as melanoma, head and neck, liver or kidney cancer.

This clone was counted only a few times. The chain recombines TRBV5-1 with TRBJ2-1; 9 positions agree with TRBD2. With V trimmed by 3 bases and J by 0 bases, 10 bases remained unmatched. Germline CDR1 reads SGHRS; CDR2 reads YFSETQ. This CDR3 has 18 residues. The DNA for the CDR3 is TGCGCCAGCAGCTCCGGAGCGGGAGGTCTGAGCTCCTACAATGAGCAGTTCTTC. Protein sequence: CASSSGAGGLSSYNEQFF.

This chain joins TRBV6-5 and TRBJ2-7, with no clear D. The CDR3 totals 13 residues. The V end lost 5 bases, the J end lost 0 bases, and 8 bases lay between the germline ends. Germline V lookup: CDR1 MNHEY, CDR2 SVGAGI. The CDR3 is CASSEKVSYEQYF. CDR3 DNA: TGTGCCAGCAGTGAAAAGGTCTCCTACGAGCAGTACTTC.

The CDR3 DNA is TGTGCCAGCAGCTATTACACAGATACGCAGTATTTT. Translation: CASSYYTDTQYF. The rearrangement links TRBV5-5 to TRBJ2-3; D is uncertain. The germline V gene encodes CDR1 SGHKS and CDR2 YYEKEE (reference sequence). V was cut by 3 bases and J by 2 bases, with 4 bases left in between. The CDR3 extends over 12 amino acids.

The chain employs TRBV10-3 and TRBJ1-5, with D possibly being TRBD1 (6 bases). Trimming removed 1 base from V and 4 bases from J, with 14 bases in between. The germline CDR1 and CDR2 sequences are ENHRY and SYGVKD. The CDR3 consists of 16 residues. DNA for the CDR3: TGTGCCATCAGTGAGTGGGGGCGGGGGGAGAATCAGCCCCAGCATTTT. Protein sequence: CAISEWGRGENQPQHF.

The chain combines TRBV27 with TRBJ2-7; D not certain. Trimming left V 5 bases short and J 5 bases short, with 16 bases between. CDR3 length: 14 residues. Germline loops: CDR1 MNHEY, CDR2 SMNVEV (reference sequence). The CDR3 DNA reads TGTGCCAGCAGTCCGCGAAGGGATCCGGACGAGCAGTACTTC. Its translation is CASSPRRDPDEQYF.

This chain uses TRBV2 with TRBJ2-7; a weak D match, TRBD1 (6 bases). Trimming cost V 7 bases and J 1 base, with 8 bases left between them. Germline V lookup: CDR1 SNHLY, CDR2 FYNNEI. The length of the CDR3 is 12 residues. The DNA of the CDR3 is TGTGCCAGCACGACAGGATCCTACGAGCAGTACTTC. Encoded protein: CASTTGSYEQYF.

This clone was observed a single time. The chain joins TRBV19 to TRBJ2-1; TRBD2 aligns across 8 bases. CDR3 length: 15 amino acids. The germline V gene has CDR1 LNHDA and CDR2 SQIVND (reference sequence). J was trimmed by 9 bases and V by 2 bases; bases with no gene match: 9. The CDR3 region has the DNA TGTGCCAGTAGTATACAAGCGGGGGAGTGGGGTGAGCAGTTCTTC. Translated, it gives CASSIQAGEWGEQFF.

This clone came up a few times. V and J are TRBV28 and TRBJ1-2; tentatively, D is TRBD1 (5 bases). This CDR3 is 17 amino acids long. The germline V gene has CDR1 MDHEN and CDR2 SYDVKM. Trimming left V 3 bases short and J 2 bases short, with 19 bases between. CDR3 sequence: CASSLWGGTRTNYGYTF. The CDR3 DNA reads TGTGCCAGCAGTTTGTGGGGAGGGACGAGGACAAACTATGGCTACACCTTC.

The rearrangement uses TRBV20-1 and TRBJ2-5; D ambiguous. V shed 6 bases and J shed 5 bases, with 7 bases lying between them. From germline, CDR1 is DFQATT and CDR2 SNEGSKA (reference sequence). There are 10 residues in the CDR3. This CDR3 is CSALGETQYF. The CDR3 coding sequence is TGCAGTGCCCTCGGGGAGACCCAGTACTTC.

This sequence joins TRBV4-1 and TRBJ1-2; no firm D call. This CDR3 region has 15 residues. The germline V and J ends were trimmed by 1 base and 4 bases, with 13 bases remaining between them. Germline-derived CDR1 and CDR2 are MGHRA and YSYEKL. CDR3 DNA sequence: TGCGCCAGCAGCCAAGGGCTACAGTCTGGCTATGGCTACACCTTC. Residues: CASSQGLQSGYGYTF.

The rearrangement uses TRBV7-2 and TRBJ1-1; D might be TRBD1 (6 bases). CDR3 length: 15 amino acids. CDR1 is SGHTA and CDR2 is FQGNSA in the germline V gene. V was clipped by 1 base and J by 5 bases, with 14 bases between them. CDR3 nucleotide sequence: TGTGCCAGCAGCTTAGGTCACCAGGGGAGAACTGAAGCTTTCTTT. This encodes CASSLGHQGRTEAFF. Complete variable domain (other parts from reference TRBV7-2 and TRBJ1-1): GAGVSQSPSNKVTEKGKDVELRCDPISGHTALYWYRQSLGQGLEFLIYFQGNSAPDKSGLPSDRFSAERTGGSVSTLTIQRTQQEDSAVYLCASSLGHQGRTEAFFGQGTRLTVV.

The chain has TRBV10-2 and TRBJ2-3, with 12 bases identical to TRBD2. Per germline, CDR1 WSHSY and CDR2 SAAADI. This CDR3 has 14 amino acids. Trimming cost V 8 bases and J 3 bases; bases outside gene matches: 3. CDR3 bases: TGCGCCAGCGGGGGGACTAGCGGGACAGATACGCAGTATTTT. Translation gives CASGGTSGTDTQYF.

The chain is built from TRBV5-1 and TRBJ2-5; D unclear. The CDR3 is 13 residues long. The ends were cut back, 2 bases at V and 4 bases at J, with 9 bases in the middle. CDR1 is SGHRS, CDR2 YFSETQ, per germline. DNA for the CDR3: TGCGCCAGCAGCTTAATGGGTTTAGAGACCCAGTACTTC. Its protein product is CASSLMGLETQYF.

The chain has TRBV7-9 and TRBJ1-4, with D hard to call. This CDR3 is built from 14 residues. V gave up 5 bases and J gave up 0 bases, with 7 bases separating them. Germline values: CDR1 SEHNR, CDR2 FQNEAQ (reference sequence). The chain's CDR3 is CASSRVATNEKLFF. CDR3 DNA sequence: TGTGCCAGCAGCCGGGTTGCAACTAATGAAAAACTGTTTTTT.

This sequence joins TRBV5-8 and TRBJ2-5; tentatively, D is TRBD2 (5 bases). The V end was cut by 4 bases, the J end by 9 bases, with 22 bases between. Germline V lookup: CDR1 SGHTS, CDR2 YDEGEE. This CDR3 is 15 amino acids long. DNA for the CDR3: TGTGCCAGCAGCCGGACGGACTCCTTAGTAATGGCCCAGTACTTC. Its protein product is CASSRTDSLVMAQYF.

The chain is built from TRBV5-4 and TRBJ2-2; 9 bases match TRBD2. The CDR3 has 16 residues. In germline, CDR1 is SGHNT, CDR2 YYREEE (reference sequence). With V trimmed by 5 bases and J by 1 base, 6 bases remained unmatched. The CDR3, as DNA: TGTGCCAGCAGGAGGGGAGCGGGAGGGAACACCGGGGAGCTGTTTTTT. Its protein product is CASRRGAGGNTGELFF.

This clone was found once. J is TRBJ1-3 and V is TRBV7-3; 9 bases align to TRBD1. Germline values: CDR1 SGHTA, CDR2 FQGTGA. This CDR3 comprises 15 residues. J was trimmed by 5 bases and V by 1 base; bases with no gene match: 3. The CDR3 sequence is CASSLRGQGRNTIYF. Here the CDR3 DNA reads TGTGCCAGCAGCTTAAGGGGACAGGGCAGAAACACCATATATTTT.

This clone was counted once. This CDR3 is CASSLPSGGNTQYF. In DNA, the CDR3 is TGCGCCAGCAGCTTGCCTAGCGGGGGAAATACGCAGTATTTT. V gene TRBV5-1 combines with J gene TRBJ2-3; 10 positions match TRBD2. Germline V gene sequence: CDR1 SGHRS, CDR2 YFSETQ. This CDR3 has 14 residues. V was clipped by 1 base and J by 7 bases; unmatched bases: 3. Full variable domain (outside the CDR3, taken from reference TRBV5-1 and TRBJ2-3): KAGVTQTPRYLIKTRGQQVTLSCSPISGHRSVSWYQQTPGQGLQFLFEYFSETQRNKGNFPGRFSGRQFSNSRSEMNVSTLELGDSALYLCASSLPSGGNTQYFGPGTRLTVL.

The V and J genes are TRBV12-2 and TRBJ1-1; the D call of TRBD1 is as the table states it, not checked on the DNA. TRBV12-2 counts as a pseudogene. The CDR3 runs 18 residues. The CDR3: CASRSYPTPVRGHTEAFF. The CDR3 DNA follows: TGTGCAAGTCGCTCCTACCCCACCCCCGTCAGGGGACACACTGAAGCTTTCTTT.

On this clone: Other DNA sequences in the sample encode the same CDR3. The chain carries TRBV5-6 and TRBJ2-3; 13 nucleotides align to TRBD2. Germline CDR1 is SGHDT and CDR2 is YYEEEE. J gave up 1 base and V 4 bases, and 9 bases lay outside the gene matches. The CDR3 consists of 18 residues. CDR3 sequence reads: CASSPLLTSGGRTDTQYF. CDR3 bases: TGTGCCAGCAGCCCACTCTTGACTAGCGGGGGGCGCACAGATACGCAGTATTTT.

The chain combines TRBV10-3 with TRBJ2-7; 12 bases line up with TRBD2. V was clipped by 5 bases and J by 6 bases; unmatched bases: 11. The CDR3 is 16 amino acids. In germline, CDR1 is ENHRY, CDR2 SYGVKD. The CDR3 DNA reads TGTGCCATCAGTCGGACTAGCGGGGATTTCGGAGGCGAGCAGTACTTC. Protein product: CAISRTSGDFGGEQYF.

This chain links TRBV6-1 with TRBJ1-1; D possibly corresponds to TRBD1 (5 bases). Germline V gene lookup returns CDR1 MNHNS and CDR2 SASEGT. V was clipped by 5 bases and J by 4 bases, with 14 bases between them. The CDR3 has 14 residues. The CDR3 sequence: CASSPGPRGTEAFF. In DNA, the CDR3 is TGTGCCAGCAGTCCGGGACCCCGCGGCACTGAAGCTTTCTTT.

This chain links TRBV7-2 with TRBJ2-2; D gene uncertain. The V end lost 3 bases, the J end lost 5 bases, and 7 bases lay between the germline ends. Germline CDR1 reads SGHTA; CDR2 reads FQGNSA. This CDR3 region has 13 residues. CDR3 residues: CASSLKRTGELFF. The CDR3 nucleotides are TGTGCCAGCAGCTTGAAGCGTACCGGGGAGCTGTTTTTT.

This clone showed up just once. In nucleotides, the CDR3 is TGTGCCAGCAGTTTATTTCCCGACCTGGGGGTTTACAATGAGCAGTTCTTC. Residues: CASSLFPDLGVYNEQFF. This chain uses TRBV27 with TRBJ2-1; perhaps D is TRBD1 or TRBD2 (5 bases each). This CDR3 comprises 17 residues. Trimming removed 1 base from V and 4 bases from J, with 17 bases in between. Germline CDR1 MNHEY, CDR2 SMNVEV (reference sequence).

The CDR3 DNA reads as TGTGCCAGCAAGGAGGCCGGGGAGCTGTTTTTT. This translates into CASKEAGELFF. The chain combines TRBV6-6 with TRBJ2-2, with D possibly TRBD2 on 5 matching bases. V lost 7 bases and J 6 bases, leaving 6 bases between the germline ends. Germline CDR1 and CDR2: MNHNY and SVGAGI (reference sequence). The CDR3 has 11 residues.

About this clone itself: Other DNA variants within this sample encode the same CDR3. The rearrangement uses TRBV6-6 and TRBJ2-2, with 16 bases aligning to TRBD2. The CDR3 is 16 amino acids. Germline values: CDR1 MNHNY, CDR2 SVGAGI (reference sequence). The V segment lost 4 bases and the J segment 8 bases; nucleotides outside the gene matches: 4. This CDR3 reads CASSLGLAGGRGELFF. Here the CDR3 DNA reads TGTGCCAGCAGTTTGGGACTAGCGGGGGGGCGGGGGGAGCTGTTTTTT.

This sequence joins TRBV6-5 and TRBJ2-5; D is possibly TRBD1 (6 bases). This CDR3 comprises 13 residues. Germline V gives CDR1 MNHEY, CDR2 SVGAGI. Trimming took off 6 bases at V and 10 bases at J, with 18 bases between the two ends. The CDR3 here is CASRPKGGSVQYF. In DNA form, the CDR3 reads TGTGCCAGCAGGCCAAAAGGGGGATCGGTCCAGTACTTC.

This clone was seen more than once but under ten times. The rearrangement joins TRBV5-6 to TRBJ2-2; no definite D call. The ends were cut back, 2 bases at V and 7 bases at J, with 9 bases in the middle. Germline V gene lookup returns CDR1 SGHDT and CDR2 YYEEEE. This CDR3 has 13 amino acids. The CDR3 coding sequence is TGTGCCAGCAGCTTCGGTAGTGACGGGGAGCTGTTTTTT. Amino acid sequence: CASSFGSDGELFF. Variable domain in full (rest from reference TRBV5-6 and TRBJ2-2): DAGVTQSPTHLIKTRGQQVTLRCSPKSGHDTVSWYQQALGQGPQFIFQYYEEEERQRGNFPDRFSGHQFPNYSSELNVNALLLGDSALYLCASSFGSDGELFFGEGSRLTVL.

This chain uses TRBV28 with TRBJ2-2; D may be TRBD2 (6 bases). The CDR3 spans 16 residues. Germline V lookup: CDR1 MDHEN, CDR2 SYDVKM. Between the trimmed V and J ends, which lost 6 bases and 4 bases, there was a span of 18 bases. This CDR3 is CASSEPRRRGTGELFF. The CDR3 DNA follows: TGTGCCAGCAGCGAACCCAGGAGGCGGGGCACCGGGGAGCTGTTTTTT.

The rearrangement links TRBV19 to TRBJ1-1; 8 bases line up with TRBD1. V gave up 8 bases and J gave up 5 bases; unmatched junction bases: 4. The CDR3 spans 12 residues. CDR1 is LNHDA, CDR2 SQIVND, per germline (reference sequence). The CDR3 sequence: CASGQGRTEAFF. DNA for the CDR3: TGTGCCAGTGGACAGGGAAGAACTGAAGCTTTCTTT.